This T cell receptor beta chain comes out of a study of blood T cell repertoires in COVID-19. Looking at the study overall: The United States, Italy and Spain were the sources of the acute and convalescent COVID-19 samples. Sample material is recorded as cDNA or gDNA derived from T cells, B-cell-depleted T cells, or PBMCs.

Using immunoSEQ multiplex PCR, the repertoire was profiled, and TCRdb retains in-frame clones only, with some absent. Seen here are some 97,000 clones, less than 90% observed once, and the top ten hold approximately 7.3%. Sequencing used peripheral blood. The receptor's source is a man younger than 45 in a cohort sampled during active COVID-19.

CDR3 DNA: TGTGCCAGCAGCCGAGGGGGCTGGATTGCGGACTATGGCTACACCTTC. Protein sequence: CASSRGGWIADYGYTF. The chain combines TRBV7-8 with TRBJ1-2, with TRBD1 identical over 7 bases. CDR1 is SGHVS and CDR2 is FQNEAQ in the germline V gene. The CDR3 length is 16 residues. With 5 bases clipped from V and 3 bases from J, the junction kept 12 bases outside the gene matches.